These T cell receptor beta chains were read from a single sample in a study of cytomegalovirus exposure and HLA in healthy donors. Profiled with immunoSEQ multiplex PCR; TCRdb holds only in-frame clones, not every one. Of roughly 120,000 clones in the sample, around four fifths are singletons; the top ten hold just over 1%. The source material was PBMCs. Receptor source: a human donor in good health. The CDR3 runs from the conserved cysteine through the conserved F or W. Each record gives: clone size, D gene, V gene, J gene, CDR3 protein, CDR3 DNA. A D gene is named only where the DNA matches it firmly. The size of a clone is reported for some rows only, either as once, few or many, or as a class for expanded clones.

abundance: NA; d_gene: TRBD1; v_gene: TRBV5-1; j_gene: TRBJ1-5; CDR3aa: CASSWTGGPNQPQHF; CDR3nt: TGCGCCAGCAGTTGGACAGGGGGCCCCAATCAGCCCCAGCATTTT
abundance: NA; d_gene: NA; v_gene: TRBV6-1; j_gene: TRBJ1-6; CDR3aa: CASSLGRATNSPLHF; CDR3nt: TGTGCCAGCAGCCTCGGCAGGGCGACGAATTCACCCCTCCACTTT
abundance: NA; d_gene: NA; v_gene: TRBV7-3; j_gene: TRBJ1-6; CDR3aa: CASSLGRDNNSPLHF; CDR3nt: TGTGCCAGCAGCTTAGGGAGGGACAATAATTCACCCCTCCACTTT
abundance: NA; d_gene: NA; v_gene: TRBV10-2; j_gene: TRBJ2-2; CDR3aa: CASSESLAMNTGELFF; CDR3nt: TGCGCCAGCAGTGAGTCCCTAGCGATGAACACCGGGGAGCTGTTTTTT
abundance: NA; d_gene: NA; v_gene: TRBV4-1; j_gene: TRBJ1-2; CDR3aa: CASSQEPLSNGNYGYTF; CDR3nt: TGCGCCAGCAGCCAAGAACCTCTCTCCAACGGGAACTATGGCTACACCTTC
abundance: NA; d_gene: TRBD1; v_gene: TRBV7-7; j_gene: TRBJ2-1; CDR3aa: CASSQGWAGTGFHNEQFF; CDR3nt: TGTGCCAGCAGCCAGGGATGGGCCGGGACAGGGTTCCACAATGAGCAGTTCTTC
abundance: NA; d_gene: NA; v_gene: TRBV9; j_gene: TRBJ1-2; CDR3aa: CASSVADSIYGYTF; CDR3nt: TGTGCCAGCAGCGTAGCAGACAGTATCTATGGCTACACCTTC
abundance: NA; d_gene: NA; v_gene: TRBV2; j_gene: TRBJ2-1; CDR3aa: CASSALQGPHEQFF; CDR3nt: TGTGCCAGCAGTGCTTTACAGGGTCCGCATGAGCAGTTCTTC
abundance: NA; d_gene: NA; v_gene: TRBV5-6; j_gene: TRBJ1-2; CDR3aa: CATTIQGMDYGYTF; CDR3nt: TGTGCCACAACTATACAGGGAATGGACTATGGCTACACCTTC
abundance: NA; d_gene: NA; v_gene: TRBV7-9; j_gene: TRBJ2-5; CDR3aa: CASSPKGETQYF; CDR3nt: TGTGCCAGCAGCCCTAAGGGGGAGACCCAGTACTTC
abundance: NA; d_gene: TRBD1; v_gene: TRBV10-1; j_gene: TRBJ2-2; CDR3aa: CASSEGTGRTGELFF; CDR3nt: TGCGCCAGCAGTGAGGGGACAGGCAGGACCGGGGAGCTGTTTTTT
abundance: NA; d_gene: NA; v_gene: TRBV10-3; j_gene: TRBJ2-5; CDR3aa: CAISDYSGISKETQYF; CDR3nt: TGTGCCATCAGTGACTACAGCGGAATATCCAAAGAGACCCAGTACTTC
abundance: once; d_gene: TRBD2; v_gene: TRBV10-3; j_gene: TRBJ2-1; CDR3aa: CAISESTGLAGSNEQFF; CDR3nt: TGTGCCATTAGTGAGTCTACGGGGCTAGCGGGGAGCAATGAGCAGTTCTTC
abundance: NA; d_gene: TRBD1; v_gene: TRBV6-6; j_gene: TRBJ2-1; CDR3aa: CASIQGNNEQFF; CDR3nt: TGTGCCAGCATACAGGGGAACAATGAGCAGTTCTTC
abundance: NA; d_gene: TRBD1; v_gene: TRBV18; j_gene: TRBJ1-4; CDR3aa: CASSPAAWVRQGSDEKLFF; CDR3nt: TGTGCCAGCTCACCAGCCGCCTGGGTACGACAGGGATCAGATGAAAAACTGTTTTTT
abundance: once; d_gene: NA; v_gene: TRBV5-1; j_gene: TRBJ1-6; CDR3aa: CASSLDRIRNSPLHF; CDR3nt: TGCGCCAGCAGCTTGGACAGGATCAGGAATTCACCCCTCCACTTT
abundance: once; d_gene: TRBD1; v_gene: TRBV5-5; j_gene: TRBJ1-4; CDR3aa: CASSFLQPGQGLWEKLFF; CDR3nt: TGTGCCAGCAGCTTCTTGCAACCGGGACAGGGGCTTTGGGAAAAACTGTTTTTT
abundance: NA; d_gene: NA; v_gene: TRBV2; j_gene: TRBJ2-7; CDR3aa: CASGSQSAYEQYF; CDR3nt: TGTGCCAGCGGGAGCCAATCTGCCTACGAGCAGTACTTC
abundance: NA; d_gene: NA; v_gene: TRBV5-6; j_gene: TRBJ2-7; CDR3aa: CASSPYRRGASYEQYF; CDR3nt: TGTGCCAGCAGCCCCTATCGCAGGGGCGCATCCTACGAGCAGTACTTC
abundance: once; d_gene: NA; v_gene: TRBV4-1; j_gene: TRBJ1-4; CDR3aa: CASSQLTTVGEKLFF; CDR3nt: TGCGCCAGCAGCCAACTCACGACAGTAGGAGAAAAACTGTTTTTT
abundance: NA; d_gene: NA; v_gene: TRBV23-1; j_gene: TRBJ1-5; CDR3aa: CASSQHDSGNQPQHF; CDR3nt: TGCGCCAGCAGTCAGCATGACAGCGGCAATCAGCCCCAGCATTTT
abundance: once; d_gene: NA; v_gene: TRBV6-1; j_gene: TRBJ2-3; CDR3aa: CASRPGGDTQYF; CDR3nt: TGTGCCAGCAGGCCGGGGGGCGATACGCAGTATTTT
abundance: NA; d_gene: NA; v_gene: TRBV7-9; j_gene: TRBJ1-4; CDR3aa: CASNNYNREPNEKLFF; CDR3nt: TGTGCCAGCAACAATTACAACAGGGAGCCTAATGAAAAACTGTTTTTT
abundance: few; d_gene: NA; v_gene: TRBV4-1; j_gene: TRBJ1-1; CDR3aa: CASSPYRGIRTEAFF; CDR3nt: TGCGCCAGCAGCCCCTACCGGGGTATCAGGACTGAAGCTTTCTTT
abundance: NA; d_gene: NA; v_gene: TRBV19; j_gene: TRBJ1-6; CDR3aa: CASSISDSRSSGSPLHF; CDR3nt: TGTGCCAGTAGTATTTCGGACAGCAGGTCTTCGGGCTCACCCCTCCACTTT
abundance: NA; d_gene: TRBD1; v_gene: TRBV2; j_gene: TRBJ1-1; CDR3aa: CASSGPEGVFAGQVNTEAFF; CDR3nt: TGTGCCAGCAGTGGCCCTGAGGGGGTTTTCGCCGGACAGGTGAACACTGAAGCTTTCTTT
abundance: NA; d_gene: TRBD1; v_gene: TRBV4-1; j_gene: TRBJ2-6; CDR3aa: CASSQYPGQISGANVLTF; CDR3nt: TGCGCCAGCAGCCAGTACCCGGGACAGATTTCTGGGGCCAACGTCCTGACTTTC
abundance: NA; d_gene: TRBD2; v_gene: TRBV6-1; j_gene: TRBJ2-7; CDR3aa: CAISESGPGGHEQYF; CDR3nt: TGTGCCATCAGTGAGTCGGGCCCGGGGGGTCACGAGCAGTACTTC
abundance: NA; d_gene: TRBD1; v_gene: TRBV6-5; j_gene: TRBJ1-2; CDR3aa: CASRPGTGLGYGYTF; CDR3nt: TGTGCCAGCCGACCAGGGACAGGGCTCGGCTATGGCTACACCTTC
abundance: NA; d_gene: NA; v_gene: TRBV21-1; j_gene: TRBJ1-2; CDR3aa: CASRFGTEAPIGYTF; CDR3nt: TGTGCCAGCAGGTTCGGGACAGAAGCCCCTATAGGCTACACCTTC
abundance: NA; d_gene: NA; v_gene: TRBV23-1; j_gene: TRBJ2-1; CDR3aa: CASSQSSSTTDNEQFF; CDR3nt: TGCGCCAGCAGTCAATCGTCGTCGACAACGGACAATGAGCAGTTCTTC
abundance: NA; d_gene: NA; v_gene: TRBV5-4; j_gene: TRBJ2-2; CDR3aa: CASSLDTYTGELFF; CDR3nt: TGTGCCAGCAGCTTGGACACCTACACCGGGGAGCTGTTTTTT
abundance: few; d_gene: NA; v_gene: TRBV5-4; j_gene: TRBJ1-2; CDR3aa: CASSLNGANYGYTF; CDR3nt: TGTGCCAGCAGCTTAAACGGAGCTAACTATGGCTACACCTTC
abundance: NA; d_gene: NA; v_gene: TRBV6-5; j_gene: TRBJ1-3; CDR3aa: CASSSQTVSQGNTIYF; CDR3nt: TGTGCCAGCAGTTCCCAGACAGTCTCCCAAGGAAACACCATATATTTT
abundance: NA; d_gene: NA; v_gene: TRBV4-3; j_gene: TRBJ1-3; CDR3aa: CASSLGGESVGNTIYF; CDR3nt: TGCGCCAGCAGCTTAGGGGGGGAGTCAGTTGGAAACACCATATATTTT
abundance: NA; d_gene: TRBD1; v_gene: TRBV5-1; j_gene: TRBJ2-5; CDR3aa: CASSLGAGGWETQYF; CDR3nt: TGCGCCAGCAGCTTGGGGGCAGGGGGATGGGAGACCCAGTACTTC
abundance: NA; d_gene: NA; v_gene: TRBV2; j_gene: TRBJ2-2; CDR3aa: CAIPLGLTGELFF; CDR3nt: TGTGCCATCCCGTTAGGACTCACCGGGGAGCTGTTTTTT
abundance: NA; d_gene: NA; v_gene: TRBV2; j_gene: TRBJ2-3; CDR3aa: CASSESADTQYF; CDR3nt: TGTGCCAGCAGTGAATCGGCAGATACGCAGTATTTT
abundance: NA; d_gene: TRBD1; v_gene: TRBV10-1; j_gene: TRBJ1-1; CDR3aa: CASSERTGVTEAFF; CDR3nt: TGCGCCAGCAGTGAGCGTACAGGGGTAACTGAAGCTTTCTTT
abundance: NA; d_gene: TRBD1; v_gene: TRBV6-5; j_gene: TRBJ1-3; CDR3aa: CASSRDRNSGNTIYF; CDR3nt: TGTGCCAGCAGTAGGGACAGGAACTCTGGAAACACCATATATTTT
abundance: NA; d_gene: NA; v_gene: TRBV5-8; j_gene: TRBJ2-1; CDR3aa: CASSLYPDTDNEQFF; CDR3nt: TGTGCCAGCAGCTTGTATCCCGACACGGACAATGAGCAGTTCTTC
abundance: few; d_gene: NA; v_gene: TRBV7-6; j_gene: TRBJ2-5; CDR3aa: CASSSNRGTVQETQYF; CDR3nt: TGTGCCAGCAGTTCGAACCGCGGGACAGTACAAGAGACCCAGTACTTC
abundance: NA; d_gene: NA; v_gene: TRBV11-2; j_gene: TRBJ1-2; CDR3aa: CASTAQGSYGYTF; CDR3nt: TGTGCCAGCACCGCACAGGGTTCCTATGGCTACACCTTC
abundance: NA; d_gene: NA; v_gene: TRBV6-1; j_gene: TRBJ2-7; CDR3aa: CASSVVSWDNYEQYF; CDR3nt: TGTGCCAGCAGTGTTGTGTCGTGGGACAACTACGAGCAGTACTTC
abundance: NA; d_gene: NA; v_gene: TRBV28; j_gene: TRBJ1-2; CDR3aa: CASSSGEGANYGYTF; CDR3nt: TGTGCCAGCAGTTCGGGGGAGGGCGCTAACTATGGCTACACCTTC
abundance: NA; d_gene: TRBD1; v_gene: TRBV5-6; j_gene: TRBJ1-1; CDR3aa: CASSLGQGGVTEAFF; CDR3nt: TGTGCCAGCAGCTTAGGACAGGGGGGAGTGACTGAAGCTTTCTTT
abundance: NA; d_gene: NA; v_gene: TRBV11-1; j_gene: TRBJ1-1; CDR3aa: CASSLGRVAFF; CDR3nt: TGTGCCAGCAGCTTAGGGAGGGTCGCTTTCTTT
abundance: NA; d_gene: TRBD1; v_gene: TRBV29-1; j_gene: TRBJ2-7; CDR3aa: CSVGRGMGEQYF; CDR3nt: TGCAGCGTGGGCAGGGGGATGGGGGAGCAGTACTTC
abundance: few; d_gene: TRBD1; v_gene: TRBV27; j_gene: TRBJ1-4; CDR3aa: CASSLGDSSLEKLFF; CDR3nt: TGTGCCAGCAGTTTAGGGGACAGCTCCCTTGAAAAACTGTTTTTT